This T cell receptor beta chain comes out of a study of cytomegalovirus exposure and HLA in healthy donors. Notes on the study in general: In a later analysis, a genetic analysis reported fewer productive-TCR N-insertions in an Asian-associated ancestry cluster than the cohort average. The classifier was said to identify cytomegalovirus status with high specificity and sensitivity.

PCR involved 60 Vbeta and 13 Jbeta primers. Repertoires were generated with immunoSEQ multiplex PCR, while TCRdb's copy carries only in-frame clones and drops some. Of under 100,000 clones in the sample, more than 55% were seen once. This CDR3 contains 14 residues. Germline CDR1 MNHEY, CDR2 SVGAGI. Turning to this clone: Its antigen remains unknown. An end of the junction does not agree with germline; a read error may underlie this.

Sequenced sample: PBMCs. The TCR was taken from a woman in her twenties or thirties in good health and CMV-seropositive. The chain links TRBV6-5 to TRBJ1-2; D perhaps matches TRBD1 (5 bases). The CDR3 loop is CASREQEQAGGYPF. CDR3 DNA sequence: TGTGCCAGCAGAGAGCAGGAACAGGCGGGAGGCTACCCCTTC.